The sample holds many counts of the clone carrying this TCR beta chain. Antigen unknown. cDNA was made by 5'RACE with 10-nucleotide random UMIs. MiXCR, run by TCRdb on the 5' RACE reads, gives a single entry per CDR3 protein. The repertoire holds about 59,000 distinct CDR3 sequences, with roughly 13% as singletons. This specimen comes from a study of neurological immune-mediated disorders. The CDR3 sequence is 14 residues long. Germline loops: CDR1 LGHDT, CDR2 YNNKEL (reference sequence). V shed 3 bases and J shed 5 bases, with 11 bases lying between them. Study-wide findings and caveats: None of the CDR3 amino acid sequences of expanded clones recurred across subjects, suggesting private repertoires in all groups.

This TCR was recovered from a woman between 55 and 75 years old with HTLV-1-associated myelopathy (HAM/TSP). Sequenced material: PBMCs. This rearrangement joins TRBV3-1 to TRBJ1-5, with a weak D call TRBD1 (5 bases). As DNA, the CDR3 is TGTGCCAGCAGCCAGGGAGGGGTCCATCAGCCCCAGCATTTT. Encoded protein: CASSQGGVHQPQHF.